This T cell receptor beta chain was observed in a study of CD8 T cells in Susac syndrome. With random hexamers, about 0.45 to 1 ug RNA was reverse transcribed. Via MiXCR, TCRdb re-called the immunoSEQ multiplex PCR reads, giving one row per CDR3 protein. The sample includes 150,000 or so distinct CDR3 sequences, approximately 94% of them seen just once. The CDR3 spans 14 residues. V gave up 3 bases and J gave up 8 bases; unmatched junction bases: 7. Germline CDR1 SNHLY, CDR2 FYNNEI. Control patients had untreated stable or active relapsing-remitting multiple sclerosis by revised McDonald criteria. The origin of this receptor is a human donor with multiple sclerosis. The genes are TRBV2 and TRBJ2-1, with 7 nucleotides matching TRBD2. The sample was CD4+ T cells from PBMCs. DNA of the CDR3: TGTGCCAGCAGTGAGATGACTAGCTGGGATGAGCAGTTCTTC. Its protein product is CASSEMTSWDEQFF.